This TCR beta chain appears in the sequencing data of a study of T-cell memory formation after mild COVID-19. Study summary: The study found TCR clusters largely donor specific.

TCRdb recomputed calls from the 5' RACE reads with MiXCR, one row per CDR3 protein. Here the sample spans some 30,000 distinct CDR3 sequences, roughly 7.4% being singletons. V lost 6 bases and J lost 8; bases outside the gene matches: 6. The CDR3 covers 15 residues. CDR1 MNHEY and CDR2 SVGEGT come from the germline V gene. This clonotype was counted ten times or more. Antigen: not known. Study-wide findings and caveats: The authors did not confirm SARS-CoV-2 specificity of second-wave clones peaking day 37.

This TCR was recovered from an adult woman who had mild COVID-19 (a few samples of this study predate the infection). Cell type and time point are not known. Sequenced material: PBMCs or a T cell subset sorted from them (not recorded which). The chain employs TRBV6-2 or TRBV6-3 and TRBJ2-1, with 14 bases identical to TRBD2. The CDR3 DNA reads as TGTGCCAGCAGCCCTGGGACTAGCGGGAGCGATGAGCAGTTCTTC. Its translation: CASSPGTSGSDEQFF.